This paragraph reports one T cell receptor (beta chain). Its antigen target is currently unknown. No much larger clonotype is one base removed from it; base qualities were not supplied. The CDR3 holds 14 amino acids from the cysteine to the phenylalanine. The only DNA kept is the CDR3, 42 bases in frame from the first base. V trim: 4 bases; J trim: 7 bases; unmatched bases: 5. The germline V gene (reference sequence) provides CDR1 SGHAT and CDR2 FQDESV. These data originate in a study of OX40 agonist ivuxolimab in advanced cancers. With regard to the full study: The costimulatory receptor OX40 (CD134) was targeted by ivuxolimab, a fully human IgG2 agonistic monoclonal antibody. Of the 50 to 55 patients in dose escalation, some 19 had hepatocellular carcinoma, approximately 15 had melanoma, 9 had renal cell carcinoma and 9 had head and neck cancer. Patients were allowed to have had prior anti-PD-1, anti-PD-L1 or anti-CTLA-4 therapy, and approximately 40% of the dose-escalation patients had been treated with checkpoint inhibitors. The paper describes the monotherapy dose-escalation part (N of about 52 patients) of the phase I trial of ivuxolimab. Three dose-escalation patients achieved partial responses, one with hepatocellular carcinoma and two with cutaneous melanoma. Intravenous ivuxolimab was administered to patients every 2 weeks at six dose levels: 0.01, 0.1, 0.3, 1.5, 3 and 10 mg/kg. Peripheral TCRbeta sequencing aimed to test whether ivuxolimab altered TCR sequence diversity and caused clonal T-cell expansion. A male proportion of nearly 85% and a mean age of approximately 58 years, ranging from 23 to 79, were recorded for the dose-escalation cohort.

Patients with autoimmune disease history or receiving systemic immunosuppression were excluded from the trial. Peripheral blood for TCR sequencing was drawn from every dose cohort at baseline, at cycle 4 day 1 and at cycle 7 day 1. The samples were taken from a phase I, first-in-human, multicenter, open-label dose-escalation trial of ivuxolimab. The trial enrolled adults with locally advanced or metastatic head and neck squamous cell, hepatocellular, melanoma or renal cell carcinoma. Before TCR sequencing, CD4+ T cells and CD8+ T cells from peripheral blood were sorted into separate populations. The investigation overall reported the following: Low levels of normalized T-cell clonal expansion were also seen in some patients who did not respond. In the 0.1-3.0 mg/kg groups, partial responders had among the lowest normalized peripheral clonal expansion, particularly in CD8+ T cells. Antigen specificity was not determined for the clonally expanded peripheral T cells. Clonal expansion of both CD4+ and CD8+ blood T cells was observed from baseline to week 6 at doses 0.1 to 3.0 mg/kg. After ivuxolimab, more expanded clones were found on average in CD8+ T cells than in CD4+ T cells.

Genomic DNA was extracted from sorted cells for sequencing of the TCRbeta CDR3 region. The immunoSEQ Assay was used to sequence the TCRbeta CDR3 regions. The table comes from immuneACCESS by way of TCRdb, which keeps in-frame sequences with V and J called. Part of the clones is missing from these tables; in studies checked, under half for an unresolved V gene and the rest for unknown reasons. The sample has 55,000 to 95,000 clones on record, just over 85% of them singletons. Of the sample, 2.5% to 3.5% is held by the ten largest clones. The V gene is TRBV11-1 and the J gene is TRBJ2-2, with 8 bases in between that match TRBD1. The specimen comprised CD4+ or CD8+ T cells sorted from blood, sampled in a trial of the OX40 agonist ivuxolimab. The clonotype was recovered from an adult with an advanced solid tumor such as melanoma, head and neck, liver or kidney cancer. The nucleotide sequence reads as follows: TGTGCCAGCAGCTCAAGACAGGGGCACGGGGAGCTGTTTTTT. Its protein product is CASSSRQGHGELFF.